This entry concerns a single TCR beta chain. This CDR3 is 16 amino acids long. The V and J ends lost 3 bases and 1 base, in that order; junction bases with no gene match: 7. Germline V lookup: CDR1 SGHTA, CDR2 FQGNSA. This sample is drawn from a study of T cell changes during pregnancy in multiple sclerosis. This table comes from immunoSEQ multiplex PCR, and its TCRdb copy is limited to in-frame clones, with some not included. Here the sample spans 19,000 or so clones, about 90% being singletons. The sequenced sample was CD8+ T cells from peripheral blood mononuclear cells, obtained after pregnancy. V is TRBV7-2 and J is TRBJ2-7; 9 bases are shared with TRBD1. This clonotype was sampled from a female donor in good health, enrolled as a control in a pregnancy study. The chain's CDR3 is CASSLTWTGESYEQYF. Here the CDR3 DNA reads TGTGCCAGCAGCTTGACTTGGACAGGGGAATCCTACGAGCAGTACTTC.